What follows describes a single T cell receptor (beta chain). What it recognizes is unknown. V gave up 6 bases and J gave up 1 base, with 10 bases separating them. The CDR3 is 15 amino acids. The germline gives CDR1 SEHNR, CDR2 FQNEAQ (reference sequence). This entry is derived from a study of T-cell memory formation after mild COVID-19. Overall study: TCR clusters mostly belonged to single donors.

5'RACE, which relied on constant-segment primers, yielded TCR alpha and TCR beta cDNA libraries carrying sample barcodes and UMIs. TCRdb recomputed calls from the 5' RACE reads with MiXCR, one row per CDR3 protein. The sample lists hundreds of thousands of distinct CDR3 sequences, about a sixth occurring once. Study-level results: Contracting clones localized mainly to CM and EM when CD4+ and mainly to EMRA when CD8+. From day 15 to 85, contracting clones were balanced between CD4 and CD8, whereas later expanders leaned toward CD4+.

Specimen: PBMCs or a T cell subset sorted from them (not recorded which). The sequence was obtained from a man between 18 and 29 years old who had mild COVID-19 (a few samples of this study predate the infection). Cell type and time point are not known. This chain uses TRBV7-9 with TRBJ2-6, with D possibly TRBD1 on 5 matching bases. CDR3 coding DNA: TGTGCCAGCAGTTCCAGGGTTTCTGGGGCCAACGTCCTGACTTTC. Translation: CASSSRVSGANVLTF.